This T cell receptor beta chain was recorded in a study of regulatory T cells in long-lasting Graves disease. Arm-PCR of CDR3 regions with iRepertoire HTBI primers generated TCR beta libraries. TCRdb called the multiplex PCR reads again in MiXCR, with one record for every CDR3 protein. The table includes 400,000 to 550,000 distinct CDR3 sequences, about a sixth detected once. As to time point: newly diagnosed GD, antithyroid drugs for less than 3 months. TCR sequences were obtained from RNA taken from PBMCs. The sample holds a few counts of this clonotype. These data are also associated with another study on T cells in Graves' hyperthyroidism and ophthalmopathy. As that study records: Graves' hyperthyroidism was deemed stable absent ophthalmopathy progression within 18 months.

The sequence was collected from a woman aged 30 to 39 with Graves disease. Sequencing used peripheral blood mononuclear cells (PBMCs), obtained at new diagnosis, from a patient treated with antithyroid drugs.

The CDR3 coding sequence is TGCGCCAGCAGCCAGCAGGGGGCTCAATACGAGCAGTACTTC. Translation gives CASSQQGAQYEQYF. The rearrangement uses TRBV5-1 and TRBJ2-7; 8 nucleotides align to TRBD1. V lost 4 bases to trimming and J lost 4 bases; unmatched junction nucleotides: 7. Germline V lookup: CDR1 SGHRS, CDR2 YFSETQ. CDR3 size: 14 residues. Full variable domain (remainder filled in from reference TRBV5-1 and TRBJ2-7): KAGVTQTPRYLIKTRGQQVTLSCSPISGHRSVSWYQQTPGQGLQFLFEYFSETQRNKGNFPGRFSGRQFSNSRSEMNVSTLELGDSALYLCASSQQGAQYEQYFGPGTRLTVT.